The 21 T cell receptor beta chains below all came from one sample that was sequenced in a study of blood T cell repertoires in COVID-19. Assay used: immunoSEQ multiplex PCR; TCRdb lists only in-frame clones, some missing. This sample has hundreds of thousands of clones, with about 85% found just once. Sequencing was done on a sample of peripheral blood. The receptors come from a man aged 55 to 70 who had recovered from COVID-19.

The gene calls are TRBV11-2 and TRBJ2-1; TRBD2 matches 9 bases. With V trimmed by 4 bases and J by 4 bases, 5 bases remained unmatched. Germline assignment: CDR1 SGHAT and CDR2 FQNNGV. The length of the CDR3 is 15 residues. This chain's CDR3 is CASSWRAGGYNEQFF. The DNA for the CDR3 is TGTGCCAGCAGCTGGAGAGCGGGGGGATACAATGAGCAGTTCTTC.

CDR3 amino acids: CASSQGGGYGYTF. The CDR3 region has the DNA TGCGCCAGCAGCCAAGGGGGCGGGTATGGCTACACCTTC. The chain recombines TRBV5-1 with TRBJ1-2; TRBD1 matches 7 bases. This CDR3 comprises 13 residues. CDR1 and CDR2 (germline): SGHRS, YFSETQ. V dropped 4 bases and J dropped 5; count of bases not matched to a gene: 5.

The chain uses TRBV4-2 and TRBJ1-2, with 10 positions matching TRBD1. Germline trimming cut 2 bases from V and 4 bases from J; bases unmatched to any gene: 13. CDR3 size: 18 residues. CDR1 and CDR2 (germline): LGHNA, YNFKEQ. CDR3 nucleotide sequence: TGTGCCAGCAGCCAACCCCGAGGTGGGACAGGGGATAGCTATGGCTACACCTTC. Its translation is CASSQPRGGTGDSYGYTF.

This clone was recorded a few times. The chain recombines TRBV6-5 with TRBJ2-7; TRBD1 matches at 10 bases. Trimming took 4 bases from V and 4 from J; bases not matched to a gene: 7. Per the germline V gene, CDR1 is MNHEY and CDR2 is SVGAGI. CDR3 length: 15 residues. CDR3 DNA sequence: TGTGCCAGCAGTTCCCCGACAGGGGGCATTTACGAGCAGTACTTC. It codes for CASSSPTGGIYEQYF.

V gene TRBV25-1 combines with J gene TRBJ1-3; D gene ambiguous. Trimming stripped 5 bases from V and 1 base from J, with 6 bases between. The CDR3 runs 13 residues. Germline assignment: CDR1 MGHDK and CDR2 SYGVNS. CDR3 protein: CASSLSSGNTIYF. In DNA form, the CDR3 reads TGTGCCAGCAGTTTGAGTTCTGGAAACACCATATATTTT.

The V call is TRBV6-6, the J call TRBJ2-7, with D tentatively TRBD1 (5 bases). The germline V gene encodes CDR1 MNHNY and CDR2 SVGAGI (reference sequence). The CDR3 loop spans 13 amino acids. Deletions cut 7 bases from V and 4 bases from J, with 14 bases between. CDR3 amino acids: CASKKLRDYEQYF. The DNA of the CDR3 is TGTGCCAGCAAAAAACTCAGGGATTACGAGCAGTACTTC.

This chain joins TRBV5-5 and TRBJ2-7; 8 bases agree with TRBD2. The germline CDR1 and CDR2 sequences are SGHKS and YYEKEE (reference sequence). The CDR3 contains 15 residues. V was clipped by 5 bases and J by 2 bases; unmatched bases: 9. The CDR3 region is CASRNERGNTYEQYF. CDR3 coding DNA: TGTGCCAGCAGGAATGAGCGGGGGAACACCTACGAGCAGTACTTC. The whole variable domain, filled in from reference TRBV5-5 and TRBJ2-7, reads DAGVTQSPTHLIKTRGQQVTLRCSPISGHKSVSWYQQVLGQGPQFIFQYYEKEERGRGNFPDRFSARQFPNYSSELNVNALLLGDSALYLCASRNERGNTYEQYFGPGTRLTVT.

V and J are TRBV6-4 and TRBJ2-1; maybe TRBD1 (6 bases). Germline V gene lookup returns CDR1 MRHNA and CDR2 SNTAGT. V gave up 3 bases and J gave up 8 bases, with 11 bases separating them. CDR3 length equals 13 residues. CDR3 loop: CASSEQGMHEQFF. CDR3 DNA sequence: TGTGCCAGCAGTGAGCAGGGGATGCATGAGCAGTTCTTC.

The chain recombines TRBV11-2 with TRBJ2-3; D possibly corresponds to TRBD2 (6 bases). CDR1 is SGHAT and CDR2 is FQNNGV in the germline V gene. The CDR3 runs 16 residues. V was clipped by 0 bases and J by 5 bases, with 15 bases between them. CDR3 residues: CASSLEPHRGGDTQYF. The CDR3, as DNA: TGTGCCAGCAGCTTAGAACCTCATAGGGGAGGAGATACGCAGTATTTT.

J is TRBJ1-6 and V is TRBV5-1; 9 bases fit TRBD1. The ends lost 4 bases at V and 7 bases at J; junction bases unmatched: 3. There are 14 residues in the CDR3. Germline CDR1 reads SGHRS; CDR2 reads YFSETQ. In DNA form, the CDR3 reads TGCGCCAGCAGCCCGGGGACAGGGAATTCACCCCTCCACTTT. Translating gives CASSPGTGNSPLHF.

This chain uses TRBV10-3 with TRBJ1-2; tentatively, D is TRBD1 (6 bases). The germline CDR1 and CDR2 sequences are ENHRY and SYGVKD. Trimming removed 0 bases at V and 1 base at J, with 12 bases between. The CDR3 is 16 amino acids. The CDR3 here is CAISESETGLNYGYTF. The CDR3 DNA is TGTGCCATCAGTGAGTCGGAGACAGGACTTAACTATGGCTACACCTTC.

This sequence joins TRBV28 and TRBJ2-7; tentative D call: TRBD2 (6 bases). Germline CDR1 and CDR2: MDHEN and SYDVKM. CDR3 size: 14 residues. V was clipped by 6 bases and J by 2 bases, with 14 bases between them. In nucleotides, the CDR3 is TGTGCCAGCAGCCTGGGGGGTAGGGCCTACGAGCAGTACTTC. Its protein is CASSLGGRAYEQYF.

The chain uses TRBV11-3 and TRBJ2-7, with D maybe TRBD1 (6 bases). Germline values: CDR1 SGHNT, CDR2 YENEEA. CDR3 length: 19 residues. Between the trimmed V and J ends, which lost 1 base and 8 bases, there was a span of 30 bases. CDR3 nucleotide sequence: TGTGCCAGCAGCTTAGCCTTACGAAGCGACAGGCAAACTTTCATCCAGCAGTACTTC. Its translation: CASSLALRSDRQTFIQQYF.

J is TRBJ1-2 and V is TRBV3-1 (or the pseudogene TRBV3-2), with D perhaps TRBD1 (5 bases). V was shortened by 2 bases and J by 6 bases, with 13 bases between the two germline ends. This CDR3 has 14 amino acids. Germline V gives CDR1 LGHDT, CDR2 YNNKEL (reference sequence). DNA for the CDR3: TGTGCCAGCAGCCAATGGGCAGGGTCTCATGGCTACACCTTC. Translating gives CASSQWAGSHGYTF.

This rearrangement joins TRBV27 to TRBJ1-1, with D possibly TRBD1 on 5 matching bases. V lost 4 bases and J 5 bases, leaving 20 bases between the germline ends. This CDR3 is 16 amino acids long. The germline CDR1 and CDR2 sequences are MNHEY and SMNVEV (reference sequence). CDR3 protein: CASSSYRGTGGTEAFF. CDR3 in DNA: TGTGCCAGCAGTTCGTACCGGGGGACGGGGGGGACTGAAGCTTTCTTT.

This sequence joins TRBV10-3 and TRBJ1-5; 12 nucleotides line up with TRBD1. Trimming removed 4 bases from V and 6 bases from J; junction bases left unmatched: 4. Germline V gives CDR1 ENHRY, CDR2 SYGVKD. The CDR3 has 15 residues. The DNA of the CDR3 is TGTGCCATCAGTGGGGGACAGGGGGCGGGTCAGCCCCAGCATTTT. As protein: CAISGGQGAGQPQHF.

The chain uses TRBV6-4 and TRBJ2-2; no reliable D call. The V gene's germline CDR1 is MRHNA and CDR2 SNTAGT. Between the trimmed V and J ends, which lost 3 bases and 1 base, there was a span of 6 bases. The CDR3 contains 14 residues. CDR3 in amino acids: CASSERENTGELFF. The CDR3 DNA reads TGTGCCAGCAGTGAAAGAGAGAACACCGGGGAGCTGTTTTTT.

This rearrangement joins TRBV5-1 to TRBJ2-3; D not certain. CDR3 length: 14 residues. The germline V gene has CDR1 SGHRS and CDR2 YFSETQ. The V gene lost 3 bases and the J gene lost 5 bases, with 13 bases spanning the gap. This CDR3 reads CASSSGRGEDTQYF. DNA for the CDR3: TGCGCCAGCAGCTCCGGTAGAGGTGAAGATACGCAGTATTTT.

This chain uses TRBV29-1 with TRBJ1-2; 10 positions match TRBD1. From germline, CDR1 is SQVTM and CDR2 ANQGSEA. J was trimmed by 4 bases and V by 2 bases; bases with no gene match: 7. This CDR3 spans 15 amino acids. CDR3 sequence (DNA): TGCAGCGTTGAACGCGACAGGGGGCTCGGCTATGGCTACACCTTC. Translation gives CSVERDRGLGYGYTF.

The chain uses TRBV2 and TRBJ2-1, with 8 bases lining up with TRBD2. The germline gives CDR1 SNHLY, CDR2 FYNNEI. Trimming removed 3 bases from V and 4 bases from J; junction bases left unmatched: 8. CDR3 size: 16 residues. This CDR3 reads CASSDWGTSGYNEQFF. For the CDR3, the DNA is TGTGCCAGCAGTGATTGGGGAACTAGCGGATACAATGAGCAGTTCTTC.

This chain links TRBV7-9 with TRBJ1-5; tentatively, D is TRBD1 (5 bases). V was cut by 5 bases and J by 5 bases, with 13 bases left in between. Germline lookup yields CDR1 SEHNR and CDR2 FQNEAQ (reference sequence). The CDR3 is made up of 14 amino acids. The CDR3: CASSLASGYQPQHF. The DNA for the CDR3 is TGTGCCAGCAGCCTTGCGTCAGGGTATCAGCCCCAGCATTTT.